This TCR beta chain was captured by sequencing in a study of blood T cell repertoires in COVID-19 (dated by TCRdb to the early 2020s). General notes on the study: Samples covering the acute and convalescent phases of COVID-19 were provided by collaborators in the United States, Italy and Spain. The prospective study material was composed of cDNA or gDNA derived from T cells, B-cell-depleted T cells, or PBMCs. The dataset comprised deeply sampled blood TCRbeta repertoires from subjects exposed to, actively infected with, or recovered from COVID-19. The repertoires were released in a freely available public database meant as a resource for research on the immune response to SARS-CoV-2. The samples were drawn from the first 160 participants of the ongoing ImmuneRACE study and from about 1,200 subjects provided by 6 global collaborators. A de-identified subject ID, COVID-19 status, age in years and sex were almost always included in the sample metadata. HLA class I and class II types, where available, came from metadata supplied by the sample provider rather than from assay-based typing. What the work shows at the level of the full study, not this receptor alone: The amount of clinical and demographic metadata varied by source and participant and was provided uncurated.

With respect to this clone: Which antigen it targets is not known. Base quality data are lacking; no much larger clone is found one base away.

TCRbeta CDR3 regions were amplified from genomic DNA by means of the immunoSEQ Assay, a bias-controlled multiplex PCR. Concerning the study's data processing: Nucleated cell counts per sample were estimated from amplification of reference gene primers within the assay. To quantify the absolute abundance of each unique TCRbeta CDR3 rearrangement, sequence reads were collapsed and filtered. For each sample, productive Simpson clonality was calculated by taking the square root of Simpson's diversity index across productive rearrangements. As stored in TCRdb, this immuneACCESS dataset retains in-frame rearrangements with V and J assigned. A fraction of the clones does not appear; measured against another copy, unresolved V genes explain less than half of the discrepancy, and the remainder lacks a known reason. That table gives V, J and clone size, and the DNA gave D and trimming. For this sample there are 290,000 or so clones; roughly 80% appear just once. Approximately 5% of the sample rests with the top ten.

V and J are truncated by 1 base and 2 bases respectively, leaving an intervening sequence of 14 bases. From the germline V gene, CDR1 is LGHNT and CDR2 is FRNRAP. The CDR3, cysteine through phenylalanine, is 16 amino acids long. Only the CDR3 region is kept as DNA, spanning 48 bases read in frame from base 1. Participants in the prospective study were enrolled through a virtual design, were aged about 18 to 90 years, and lived in 24 United States geographic areas. In the prospective study, cohorts were assigned on the basis of participant-reported clinical history obtained from a screening survey and a study questionnaire. Exposed participants had been in contact, within 2 weeks of entering the study, with a person who had a PCR-confirmed or clinician-diagnosed case of COVID-19. Each participant in the prospective study had whole blood, serum and a nasopharyngeal or oropharyngeal swab collected by mobile phlebotomists. Prospective study participants could optionally give additional blood draws and questionnaires over an approximately 2-month period. Before DNA extraction, blood samples from the prospective study were shipped at room temperature or frozen.

This clonotype was obtained from a man aged 40-49 years who had been exposed to COVID-19. Recombination linked TRBV12-5 to TRBJ2-5, and TRBD2 may be the D gene, going by 5 matching bases. Specimen: PBMCs or T cells enriched from blood (not recorded which). The nucleotide sequence reads TGTGCTAGTGGTTTGGGAGGTGCGGGCTCGCAAGAGACCCAGTACTTC. This gives the protein CASGLGGAGSQETQYF.